This T cell receptor (beta chain) was found in a study of T cell repertoires in cytomegalovirus infection. Study information: In public TCR beta signatures, there were indications of both CMV infection and matching HLA type.

One entry per CDR3 protein, called by TCRdb with MiXCR from the reads. The sample comprises some 150,000 distinct CDR3 sequences, roughly a third of which are singletons, and around 50% rests with the top ten. The CDR3 consists of 14 residues. Germline assignment: CDR1 KGHDR and CDR2 SFDVKD. Trimming took 4 bases from V and 4 from J, leaving 9 bases between them. Whole-study findings and limits: The ex vivo response showed dominance by HLA-C-restricted CMV-specific TCR beta clonotypes.

Concerning this clonotype: The antigen remains undetermined.

This chain uses TRBV24-1 with TRBJ2-2; a weak D match, TRBD1 (6 bases). The input for sequencing was CD8+ T cells from cultured PBMCs, taken from culture after CMV antigen stimulation. This TCR derives from a human donor in good health (CMV status not recorded). Some clones in this sample may be carry-over from other donors' samples. CDR3 sequence: CATSEGASTGELFF. The CDR3 nucleotides are TGTGCCACCAGTGAGGGGGCTAGCACCGGGGAGCTGTTTTTT.